This is a list of T cell receptor beta chains from one sample in a study of OX40 agonist ivuxolimab in advanced cancers. The method was immunoSEQ multiplex PCR; TCRdb's version includes in-frame clones alone and lacks a portion of them. The sample consists of thousands of clones, 66% of them appearing once. The sample was CD4+ or CD8+ T cells sorted from blood, taken in a trial of the OX40 agonist ivuxolimab. Receptor source: an adult with an advanced solid tumor such as melanoma, head and neck, liver or kidney cancer. Each CDR3 is given with its conserved first and last residue. A D gene is named only where the DNA matches it firmly. The listing skips clone size in some rows; elsewhere it reads once, few, many or a size class.

CDR3 protein: CASSRWTGLLNTEAFF
CDR3 DNA: TGTGCCAGCAGCAGGTGGACAGGGCTTTTGAACACTGAAGCTTTCTTT
D gene: TRBD1
V gene: TRBV2
J gene: TRBJ1-1
clone size: NA

CDR3 protein: CASSLGIGGGTDTQYF
CDR3 DNA: TGTGCCAGCAGCCTAGGAATAGGCGGTGGCACAGATACGCAGTATTTT
D gene: NA
V gene: TRBV7-1
J gene: TRBJ2-3
clone size: NA

CDR3 protein: CASSPGTSGADTQYF
CDR3 DNA: TGTGCCAGCAGCCCCGGGACTAGCGGCGCAGATACGCAGTATTTT
D gene: TRBD2
V gene: TRBV5-4
J gene: TRBJ2-3
clone size: NA

CDR3 protein: CASSVGTASSYEQYF
CDR3 DNA: TGTGCCAGCAGCGTAGGGACGGCTAGCTCCTACGAGCAGTACTTC
D gene: NA
V gene: TRBV9
J gene: TRBJ2-7
clone size: once

CDR3 protein: CASGIMNTEAFF
CDR3 DNA: TGTGCCAGCGGCATAATGAACACTGAAGCTTTCTTT
D gene: NA
V gene: TRBV2
J gene: TRBJ1-1
clone size: many

CDR3 protein: CASGWWWGAGYTF
CDR3 DNA: TGTGCCAGCGGATGGTGGTGGGGCGCTGGCTACACCTTC
D gene: NA
V gene: TRBV27
J gene: TRBJ1-2
clone size: few

CDR3 protein: CASSEAPGGGGADTQYF
CDR3 DNA: TGTGCCAGCAGTGAAGCGCCGGGAGGGGGGGGCGCAGATACGCAGTATTTT
D gene: TRBD2
V gene: TRBV6-1
J gene: TRBJ2-3
clone size: NA

CDR3 protein: CASSLIASGGYNEQFF
CDR3 DNA: TGTGCCAGCAGTTTGATCGCGTCCGGCGGATACAATGAGCAGTTCTTC
D gene: NA
V gene: TRBV27
J gene: TRBJ2-1
clone size: NA

CDR3 protein: CASSGVGRGGNGYTF
CDR3 DNA: TGTGCCAGCAGCGGAGTAGGTCGGGGAGGGAATGGCTACACCTTC
D gene: NA
V gene: TRBV9
J gene: TRBJ1-2
clone size: NA

CDR3 protein: CASSLSGGFLYF
CDR3 DNA: TGTGCCAGCAGTTTAAGTGGGGGCTTTCTGTACTTC
D gene: NA
V gene: TRBV27
J gene: TRBJ2-7
clone size: NA

CDR3 protein: CASSPFRDTKVNYGYTF
CDR3 DNA: TGTGCCAGCTCACCATTCCGGGACACGAAGGTGAACTATGGCTACACCTTC
D gene: NA
V gene: TRBV18
J gene: TRBJ1-2
clone size: NA

CDR3 protein: CASGPPTSVSSYNEQFF
CDR3 DNA: TGTGCTAGTGGACCTCCAACTAGCGTGAGCTCCTACAATGAGCAGTTCTTC
D gene: TRBD2
V gene: TRBV12-5
J gene: TRBJ2-1
clone size: NA

CDR3 protein: CASSDISGRGTDTQYF
CDR3 DNA: TGCGCCAGCAGTGATATCAGCGGGAGGGGTACAGATACGCAGTATTTT
D gene: TRBD2
V gene: TRBV10-2
J gene: TRBJ2-3
clone size: NA

CDR3 protein: CAISAERGYAFF
CDR3 DNA: TGTGCCATCAGTGCGGAAAGGGGGTATGCTTTCTTT
D gene: NA
V gene: TRBV10-3
J gene: TRBJ1-1
clone size: once

CDR3 protein: CASSLNQNTDTQYF
CDR3 DNA: TGTGCCAGCAGCTTAAATCAGAACACAGATACGCAGTATTTT
D gene: NA
V gene: TRBV7-9
J gene: TRBJ2-3
clone size: NA

CDR3 protein: CASSFLGRNTYEQYF
CDR3 DNA: TGTGCCAGCAGTTTCCTCGGACGGAACACCTACGAGCAGTACTTC
D gene: NA
V gene: TRBV27
J gene: TRBJ2-7
clone size: once

CDR3 protein: CASSTLTGAGAVTEAFF
CDR3 DNA: TGTGCCAGCAGTACTTTGACAGGGGCCGGAGCGGTCACTGAAGCTTTCTTT
D gene: TRBD1
V gene: TRBV27
J gene: TRBJ1-1
clone size: medium-sized

CDR3 protein: CASRRNGLAVDTQYF
CDR3 DNA: TGTGCCAGCAGGAGGAATGGGCTAGCCGTAGATACGCAGTATTTT
D gene: NA
V gene: TRBV6-5
J gene: TRBJ2-3
clone size: NA

CDR3 protein: CASKPGWGNEQFF
CDR3 DNA: TGTGCCAGCAAACCCGGTTGGGGTAATGAGCAGTTCTTC
D gene: NA
V gene: TRBV13
J gene: TRBJ2-1
clone size: NA

CDR3 protein: CASSYLGTGVEQYF
CDR3 DNA: TGTGCCAGCAGTTACTTGGGGACAGGGGTCGAGCAGTACTTC
D gene: NA
V gene: TRBV21-1
J gene: TRBJ2-7
clone size: NA

CDR3 protein: CASSHVYESMNTEAFF
CDR3 DNA: TGCGCCAGCAGCCACGTTTACGAAAGTATGAACACTGAAGCTTTCTTT
D gene: NA
V gene: TRBV4-1
J gene: TRBJ1-1
clone size: medium-sized

CDR3 protein: CASSLSGQRVTYEQYF
CDR3 DNA: TGTGCCAGCAGTTTATCGGGACAGCGGGTCACCTACGAGCAGTACTTC
D gene: NA
V gene: TRBV27
J gene: TRBJ2-7
clone size: few

CDR3 protein: CASSPQGARTDTQYF
CDR3 DNA: TGCGCCAGCAGCCCTCAGGGGGCTCGCACAGATACGCAGTATTTT
D gene: TRBD1
V gene: TRBV4-1
J gene: TRBJ2-3
clone size: NA

CDR3 protein: CASSSGTYNEQFF
CDR3 DNA: TGTGCCAGCAGTTCCGGGACTTACAATGAGCAGTTCTTC
D gene: NA
V gene: TRBV9
J gene: TRBJ2-1
clone size: NA

CDR3 protein: CASSLELAGGDTQYF
CDR3 DNA: TGTGCCAGCAGCTTAGAGCTAGCGGGAGGAGATACGCAGTATTTT
D gene: TRBD2
V gene: TRBV13
J gene: TRBJ2-3
clone size: NA

CDR3 protein: CASSLEVGETNTGELFF
CDR3 DNA: TGTGCCAGCAGCTTAGAGGTGGGGGAGACGAACACCGGGGAGCTGTTTTTT
D gene: NA
V gene: TRBV7-2
J gene: TRBJ2-2
clone size: few

CDR3 protein: CASSQERVSYEQYF
CDR3 DNA: TGCGCCAGCAGCCAAGAGAGAGTCAGCTACGAGCAGTACTTC
D gene: NA
V gene: TRBV4-1
J gene: TRBJ2-7
clone size: NA

CDR3 protein: CASSLVRGGEQYF
CDR3 DNA: TGTGCCAGCAGCTTGGTTAGGGGGGGCGAGCAGTACTTC
D gene: NA
V gene: TRBV5-6
J gene: TRBJ2-7
clone size: NA

CDR3 protein: CASSMAGSWLCF
CDR3 DNA: TGTGCCAGTAGTATGGCAGGATCGTGGCTTTGCTTT
D gene: NA
V gene: TRBV19
J gene: TRBJ1-1
clone size: large

CDR3 protein: CASSLTSNTEAFF
CDR3 DNA: TGTGCCAGCAGTTTAACGTCAAACACTGAAGCTTTCTTT
D gene: NA
V gene: TRBV27
J gene: TRBJ1-1
clone size: NA

CDR3 protein: CAIGETGATTDTQYF
CDR3 DNA: TGTGCCATCGGGGAGACAGGGGCCACCACAGATACGCAGTATTTT
D gene: TRBD1
V gene: TRBV10-3
J gene: TRBJ2-3
clone size: NA

CDR3 protein: CASFRGEFTDTQYF
CDR3 DNA: TGTGCCAGCTTTCGGGGGGAGTTCACAGATACGCAGTATTTT
D gene: TRBD2
V gene: TRBV6-1
J gene: TRBJ2-3
clone size: NA

CDR3 protein: CASSSQDRGGYGYTF
CDR3 DNA: TGTGCCAGCAGCAGCCAGGACAGGGGAGGCTATGGCTACACCTTC
D gene: TRBD1
V gene: TRBV5-4
J gene: TRBJ1-2
clone size: NA

CDR3 protein: CASSIAPGYNEQFF
CDR3 DNA: TGTGCCAGTAGTATAGCCCCGGGTTACAATGAGCAGTTCTTC
D gene: NA
V gene: TRBV19
J gene: TRBJ2-1
clone size: few

CDR3 protein: CASSGTGGSGANVLTF
CDR3 DNA: TGTGCCAGTAGTGGGACAGGGGGCTCTGGGGCCAACGTCCTGACTTTC
D gene: TRBD1
V gene: TRBV19
J gene: TRBJ2-6
clone size: NA

CDR3 protein: CASSLGYTSSYEQYF
CDR3 DNA: TGTGCCAGCAGTTTAGGATACACGAGCTCCTACGAGCAGTACTTC
D gene: NA
V gene: TRBV27
J gene: TRBJ2-7
clone size: few

CDR3 protein: CASSPYRGLTNEQFF
CDR3 DNA: TGTGCCAGCAGCCCGTACCGGGGACTTACCAATGAGCAGTTCTTC
D gene: NA
V gene: TRBV5-4
J gene: TRBJ2-1
clone size: NA